One sample yielded the 2 T cell receptor beta chains listed below, sequenced in a study of blood T cell repertoires in COVID-19. TCRdb's table, derived via immunoSEQ multiplex PCR, lists solely in-frame clones and lacks some. The table lists about 58,000 clones, approximately 80% of them singletons. Sequenced sample: peripheral blood. The receptors were sampled from a man aged 60 to 69 with COVID-19, enrolled during active disease.

The genes are TRBV12-3 or TRBV12-4 and TRBJ2-7, with D possibly TRBD1 on 6 matching bases. The CDR3 length is 12 residues. V was cut by 8 bases and J by 0 bases, with 8 bases left in between. Written as DNA, the CDR3 is TGTGCCAGCCGGGACAACTCCTACGAGCAGTACTTC. Translated, it gives CASRDNSYEQYF.

The chain joins TRBV2 to TRBJ2-5, with 11 positions matching TRBD2. CDR1 and CDR2 (germline): SNHLY, FYNNEI. The CDR3 contains 17 residues. V gave up 4 bases and J gave up 4 bases; unmatched junction bases: 11. CDR3 sequence (DNA): TGTGCCAGCAGTGGTCCTAGCGGGGGGTCCTCCATAGAGACCCAGTACTTC. Encoded protein: CASSGPSGGSSIETQYF.